Listed here are 30 T cell receptor beta chains from one sample, sequenced in a study of blood T cells in healthy people across ages. Primed by a sample-barcoded 5' primer and a J-beta primer mix, a second PCR proceeded for about 7 to 12 cycles. MiXCR, run by TCRdb on the 5' RACE reads, gives a single entry per CDR3 protein. The repertoire includes about 580,000 distinct CDR3 sequences, roughly 48% of them detected once, and around 25% sits in the top ten. The sequencing sample was made of blood. These receptors all stem from a man older than 75 in good health.

This clonotype was seen only a few times. This chain connects TRBV2 to TRBJ2-5; D is possibly TRBD1 (5 bases). This CDR3 spans 13 amino acids. Germline assignment: CDR1 SNHLY and CDR2 FYNNEI. V was clipped by 3 bases and J by 1 base, with 6 bases between them. CDR3 DNA: TGTGCCAGCAGTGAGCAGGGCCAAGAGACCCAGTACTTC. As protein: CASSEQGQETQYF. The full variable domain, with the rest looked up from reference TRBV2 and TRBJ2-5, is EPEVTQTPSHQVTQMGQEVILRCVPISNHLYFYWYRQILGQKVEFLVSFYNNEISEKSEIFDDQFSVERPDGSNFTLKIRSTKLEDSAMYFCASSEQGQETQYFGPGTRLLVL.

The genes are TRBV20-1 and TRBJ2-3; D unresolved. Per the germline V gene, CDR1 is DFQATT and CDR2 is SNEGSKA (reference sequence). This CDR3 comprises 13 residues. V lost 2 bases, J lost 3 bases, and 9 bases lay in between. The chain's CDR3 is CSARNQRTDTQYF. The CDR3 DNA sequence: TGCAGTGCTAGAAATCAGAGAACAGATACGCAGTATTTT.

This clonotype has only a few counts. The CDR3 nucleotides read TGTGCCAGCAGTCGGGGACAGGGCCTGGGGACTAATGAAAAACTGTTTTTT. This gives the protein CASSRGQGLGTNEKLFF. This chain uses TRBV6-1 with TRBJ1-4; 9 bases are shared with TRBD1. This CDR3 is 17 amino acids long. CDR1 and CDR2 from the germline V gene are MNHNS and SASEGT. J gave up 2 bases and V 5 bases, and 9 bases lay outside the gene matches.

The chain uses TRBV6-2 or TRBV6-3 and TRBJ2-5, with D hard to call. V lost 4 bases and J lost 3, with 9 bases in between. The CDR3 has 13 residues. Looked up from germline, CDR1 is MNHEY and CDR2 is SVGEGT. The CDR3 loop reads CASSWAGEETQYF. The CDR3 nucleotides are TGTGCCAGCAGTTGGGCCGGCGAAGAGACCCAGTACTTC.

This clonotype came up many times. The rearrangement uses TRBV10-3 and TRBJ2-7; 11 bases align to TRBD1. V was clipped by 8 bases and J by 4 bases; unmatched bases: 10. This CDR3 region has 15 residues. Germline V lookup: CDR1 ENHRY, CDR2 SYGVKD. The CDR3 is CAIAFPGQGGYEQYF. The CDR3 bases are TGTGCCATCGCATTCCCGGGACAGGGGGGATACGAGCAGTACTTC.

The genes are TRBV10-1 and TRBJ2-1, with 7 positions matching TRBD2. In germline, CDR1 is WNHNN, CDR2 SYGVQD (reference sequence). The V segment lost 4 bases and the J segment 5 bases; nucleotides outside the gene matches: 5. CDR3 size: 14 residues. CDR3 nucleotides: TGCGCCAGCAGTGCCGGGACTACCCACAATGAGCAGTTCTTC. Amino acid sequence: CASSAGTTHNEQFF.

This clonotype has at least ten counts. The CDR3 sequence is CASSPRTSAHPDTQYF. CDR3 sequence (DNA): TGTGCCAGCAGCCCAAGGACTAGCGCCCACCCAGATACGCAGTATTTT. The rearrangement joins TRBV6-5 to TRBJ2-3; TRBD2 matches 9 bases. Germline CDR1 and CDR2: MNHEY and SVGAGI. Germline trimming cut 6 bases from V and 4 bases from J; bases unmatched to any gene: 11. The length of the CDR3 is 16 residues.

As concerns this clonotype: A read error is possible here, since a much larger clone lies one base away. The chain couples TRBV12-3 or TRBV12-4 to TRBJ1-2, with a tentative D call TRBD1 (5 bases). The CDR3 extends over 13 amino acids. Deletions cut 5 bases from V and 8 bases from J, with 15 bases between. The CDR3: CASSPDISRGYTF. For the CDR3, the DNA is TGTGCCAGCAGTCCGGACATTTCGAGGGGCTACACCTTC.

V and J are TRBV24-1 and TRBJ2-7, with TRBD1 as a possible D gene (5 bases). The better agreement between TRBJ2-5 and the DNA end casts doubt on the J call. CDR3 length equals 13 residues. Germline V gives CDR1 KGHDR, CDR2 SFDVKD. CDR3: CATSVNGHSTQYF. The CDR3 coding sequence is TGTGCCACCAGTGTGAATGGACACTCGACCCAGTACTTC.

This clonotype has more than one count but fewer than ten. The chain has TRBV13 and TRBJ2-7; 8 nucleotides align to TRBD2. In germline, CDR1 is PRHDT, CDR2 FYEKMQ (reference sequence). The CDR3 loop spans 16 amino acids. V was clipped by 3 bases and J by 0 bases; unmatched bases: 7. The CDR3 reads CASSFVSGSPSYEQYF. The CDR3 DNA sequence: TGTGCCAGCAGCTTCGTCAGCGGGAGCCCCTCCTACGAGCAGTACTTC.

The chain employs TRBV7-9 and TRBJ1-1; a weak D match, TRBD1 (5 bases). This CDR3 spans 14 amino acids. V lost 7 bases, J lost 6 bases, and 18 bases lay in between. From germline, CDR1 is SEHNR and CDR2 FQNEAQ (reference sequence). The CDR3 DNA follows: TGTGCCAGCACCCCGGGGGGGGTTCGGTCTGAAGCTTTCTTT. This gives the protein CASTPGGVRSEAFF. The full variable domain, with the rest looked up from reference TRBV7-9 and TRBJ1-1, is DTGVSQNPRHKITKRGQNVTFRCDPISEHNRLYWYRQTLGQGPEFLTYFQNEAQLEKSRLLSDRFSAERPKGSFSTLEIQRTEQGDSAMYLCASTPGGVRSEAFFGQGTRLTVV.

In DNA form, the CDR3 reads TGTGCCAGCAGTGAAGCGCGGGGCCTCTATGGCTACACCTTC. Encoded protein: CASSEARGLYGYTF. The V call is TRBV2, the J call TRBJ1-2, with D possibly being TRBD1 (5 bases). V was pared by 0 bases and J by 4 bases, with 9 bases between. This CDR3 spans 14 amino acids. CDR1 SNHLY and CDR2 FYNNEI come from the germline V gene.

This clonotype came up once. The CDR3 DNA follows: TGTGCCATCAGTGAGCCGGGGGGGAGCACAGATACGCAGTATTTT. It yields the protein CAISEPGGSTDTQYF. V and J are TRBV10-3 and TRBJ2-3; 8 nucleotides match TRBD2. Germline CDR1 reads ENHRY; CDR2 reads SYGVKD. This CDR3 is built from 15 residues. V dropped 2 bases and J dropped 0; count of bases not matched to a gene: 1.

The chain carries TRBV7-8 and TRBJ2-3; 13 bases are shared with TRBD2. This CDR3 is 16 amino acids long. Germline V CDR1 and CDR2: SGHVS, FQNEAQ. J lost 0 bases, V lost 5 bases, and 2 bases had no gene match. This chain's CDR3 is CASSLTSGRSTDTQYF. CDR3 nucleotides: TGTGCCAGCAGCCTGACTAGCGGGAGGAGCACAGATACGCAGTATTTT.

This clonotype was observed at least ten times. The rearrangement links TRBV6-6 to TRBJ2-7; TRBD2 aligns across 16 bases. CDR1 is MNHNY, CDR2 SVGAGI, per germline (reference sequence). The length of the CDR3 is 16 residues. Germline trimming cut 5 bases from V and 7 bases from J; bases unmatched to any gene: 8. CDR3 region: CASSLGTSGGAGEQYF. The CDR3 region has the DNA TGTGCCAGCAGTCTCGGGACTAGCGGGGGGGCCGGGGAGCAGTACTTC.

This chain connects TRBV29-1 to TRBJ2-2; D could derive from TRBD1 or TRBD2 (6 bases each). Trimming removed 5 bases at V and 5 bases at J, with 18 bases between. Germline CDR1 SQVTM, CDR2 ANQGSEA. The CDR3 sequence is 15 residues long. CDR3 coding DNA: TGCAGCGTTTCGGGGGCAGCGTGGAGGACCGGGGAGCTGTTTTTT. Protein sequence: CSVSGAAWRTGELFF.

The gene calls are TRBV28 and TRBJ2-1; 11 bases align to TRBD2. CDR1 is MDHEN and CDR2 is SYDVKM in the germline V gene. Trimming removed 2 bases from V and 5 bases from J; junction bases left unmatched: 5. The CDR3 covers 16 residues. CDR3 coding DNA: TGTGCCAGCAGTTTACTACAGGGACTAGCGGACAATGAGCAGTTCTTC. This gives the protein CASSLLQGLADNEQFF.

This chain joins TRBV20-1 and TRBJ1-6, with D perhaps matching TRBD1 (6 bases). This CDR3 has 13 residues. V lost 2 bases and J lost 10, with 12 bases in between. Per germline, CDR1 DFQATT and CDR2 SNEGSKA (reference sequence). CDR3 sequence reads: CSARPTGSSPLHF. The DNA of the CDR3 is TGCAGTGCTAGACCTACAGGGTCCTCACCCCTCCACTTT.

This clonotype was picked up many times. The chain joins TRBV7-9 to TRBJ2-2; tentative D call: TRBD2 (5 bases). Germline V CDR1 and CDR2: SEHNR, FQNEAQ (reference sequence). The CDR3 length is 15 residues. V was shortened by 5 bases and J by 4 bases, with 14 bases between the two germline ends. This CDR3 reads CASSQTGISTGELFF. For the CDR3, the DNA is TGTGCCAGCAGCCAAACGGGGATTAGCACCGGGGAGCTGTTTTTT. The whole variable domain, remainder taken from reference TRBV7-9 and TRBJ2-2, is DTGVSQNPRHKITKRGQNVTFRCDPISEHNRLYWYRQTLGQGPEFLTYFQNEAQLEKSRLLSDRFSAERPKGSFSTLEIQRTEQGDSAMYLCASSQTGISTGELFFGEGSRLTVL.

The rearrangement links TRBV28 to TRBJ2-1; 9 nucleotides agree with TRBD2. J lost 8 bases, V lost 6 bases, and 11 bases had no gene match. This CDR3 has 15 amino acids. Germline V gene sequence: CDR1 MDHEN, CDR2 SYDVKM. CDR3 protein: CASRNPGTSPDEQFF. The CDR3 nucleotides are TGTGCCAGCAGAAACCCCGGGACTAGCCCCGATGAGCAGTTCTTC.

This clonotype came up a few times. The V gene is TRBV7-2, the J gene TRBJ2-3; D perhaps matches TRBD1 (5 bases). The V end lost 6 bases, the J end lost 0 bases, and 13 bases lay between the germline ends. The germline CDR1 and CDR2 sequences are SGHTA and FQGNSA. The CDR3 loop spans 15 amino acids. CDR3 bases: TGTGCCAGCAGTGCAGGGTACTTTAGCACAGATACGCAGTATTTT. Amino acid sequence: CASSAGYFSTDTQYF.

This clonotype was observed many times. V and J are TRBV7-9 and TRBJ2-1, with D uncertain. CDR1 is SEHNR and CDR2 is FQNEAQ in the germline V gene (reference sequence). This CDR3 spans 16 amino acids. Trimming took off 2 bases at V and 0 bases at J, with 11 bases between the two ends. CDR3 region: CASSLHPKSSYNEQFF. The CDR3 DNA follows: TGTGCCAGCAGCTTACACCCCAAGAGCTCCTACAATGAGCAGTTCTTC.

The chain employs TRBV29-1 and TRBJ2-5; possibly TRBD1 for D (6 bases). TRBJ2-7 explains the end of the DNA better; the J call may be wrong. Germline V gene data show CDR1 as SQVTM and CDR2 as ANQGSEA. This CDR3 contains 12 residues. For the CDR3, the DNA is TGCAGCGCCCGGACAGAACCCTACGAGCAGTACTTC. Amino acid sequence: CSARTEPYEQYF.

This clonotype occurred a few times. The chain joins TRBV12-3 or TRBV12-4 to TRBJ2-1, with 10 bases matching TRBD2. The V gene end was trimmed by 5 bases and the J gene end by 9 bases; junction bases not matched to a gene: 7. This CDR3 is 14 amino acids long. In nucleotides, the CDR3 is TGTGCCAGCAGTAGTCTAGCGGGAGAAGTTGAGCAGTTCTTC. This translates into CASSSLAGEVEQFF.

This clonotype showed up many times. This clone may be a read error of a much larger clone one base away. The chain joins TRBV6-5 to TRBJ2-7; TRBD2 matches 7 bases. This CDR3 contains 14 residues. V lost 6 bases, J lost 4 bases, and 9 bases stayed unmatched. Germline assignment: CDR1 MNHEY and CDR2 SVGAGI. CDR3 DNA: TGTGCCAGCAGCTCCGGCGGAGCGGGGTACGAGCAGTACTTC. This gives the protein CASSSGGAGYEQYF.

The chain employs TRBV7-2 and TRBJ2-3; D is unclear. Trimming removed 0 bases at V and 2 bases at J, with 9 bases between. Per the germline V gene, CDR1 is SGHTA and CDR2 is FQGNSA. The CDR3 loop spans 15 amino acids. CDR3 residues: CASSLAGFLTDTQYF. CDR3 in DNA: TGTGCCAGCAGCTTAGCGGGCTTCCTCACAGATACGCAGTATTTT.

J is TRBJ1-1 and V is TRBV7-3, with a tentative D call TRBD1 (5 bases). V was cut by 2 bases and J by 4 bases, with 17 bases left in between. CDR1 and CDR2 from the germline V gene are SGHTA and FQGTGA. There are 16 residues in the CDR3. CDR3 region: CASSLSADSLGTEAFF. DNA for the CDR3: TGTGCCAGCAGCTTATCTGCTGACAGTTTGGGCACTGAAGCTTTCTTT.

The chain couples TRBV5-1 to TRBJ2-3; tentatively, D is TRBD1 (7 bases). Trimming stripped 1 base from V and 5 bases from J, with 11 bases between. Per the germline V gene, CDR1 is SGHRS and CDR2 is YFSETQ. CDR3 length: 14 residues. The CDR3 bases are TGCGCCAGCAGCTTGAGACAGGGAGGAGATACGCAGTATTTT. Amino acids: CASSLRQGGDTQYF.

In DNA, the CDR3 is TGTGCCAGCAGCTTATCCGGGAGGGAAGAGACCCAGTACTTC. Translation gives CASSLSGREETQYF. This rearrangement joins TRBV7-2 to TRBJ2-7, with 8 positions matching TRBD2. The closer fit of TRBJ2-5 to the DNA end suggests the J call may be wrong. CDR3 length: 14 residues. Germline V gene lookup returns CDR1 SGHTA and CDR2 FQGNSA.

This clonotype was counted only a few times. The chain recombines TRBV7-9 with TRBJ1-2; 8 bases align to TRBD1. CDR1 SEHNR and CDR2 FQNEAQ come from the germline V gene (reference sequence). The trim removed 1 base at V and 2 bases at J, leaving 6 bases unmatched. The CDR3 contains 16 residues. The CDR3 is CASSLGGDRSNYGYTF. In DNA, the CDR3 is TGTGCCAGCAGCTTAGGAGGGGACAGGAGCAACTATGGCTACACCTTC.